The source of this T cell receptor (beta chain) is a study of cytomegalovirus exposure and HLA in healthy donors. General study results and limits: Later work showed greater clonal expansion in HLA-associated TCR beta chains than in equally common others. Later work found that TCR association rates differed between HLA loci; DRB1 had the most and HLA-C the fewest. Prior analysis indicated that the majority of TCR beta V segments exhibited productivity approximately 87% or approximately 30% of the time.

PCR used 60 Vbeta primers and 13 Jbeta primers. Profiled with immunoSEQ multiplex PCR; TCRdb holds only in-frame clones, not every one. The sample carries over 150,000 clones, under 85% recorded once. Donors had nominal health at sampling but likely had unrecorded immune exposures. A word on this clone: Its target is unknown.

Trimming removed 1 base from V and 1 base from J; junction bases left unmatched: 16. This CDR3 comprises 20 residues. From germline, CDR1 is LGHNA and CDR2 YSLEER. This receptor was identified in a man between 18 and 35 years old in good health and CMV-seronegative. The chain employs TRBV4-3 and TRBJ2-3; 8 nucleotides align to TRBD2. Sequencing was carried out using PBMCs. The CDR3 nucleotides read TGCGCCAGCAGCCAAGTCCCGATCATGGTAACTAGCGGACGCACAGATACGCAGTATTTT. It specifies CASSQVPIMVTSGRTDTQYF.